This T cell receptor beta chain is drawn from a study of blood T cell repertoires in COVID-19. As for the study in general: Acute and convalescent COVID-19 samples came from the United States, Italy and Spain. PBMCs, B-cell-depleted T cells, or T cells provided the cDNA or gDNA that made up the material.

Some clones are missing from TCRdb's copy, which holds only in-frame ones; the method was immunoSEQ multiplex PCR. The sample shows about 130,000 clones, over 80% of them seen only once. CDR1 and CDR2 (germline): LNHNV, YYDKDF (reference sequence). This CDR3 is built from 14 residues. The V end lost 0 bases, the J end lost 1 base, and 6 bases lay between the germline ends. The receptor was derived from a man aged 35-49 years with active or convalescent COVID-19. The genes are TRBV15 and TRBJ1-1; possibly TRBD1 for D (5 bases). Material for sequencing was peripheral blood. The DNA of the CDR3 is TGTGCCACCAGCAGAGACAGGGCGAACACTGAAGCTTTCTTT. Encoded protein: CATSRDRANTEAFF.